The 13 T cell receptor beta chains in this list originate from one sample, sequenced in a study of vaccination effects on CD4 cells after COVID-19. Following a 10-day culture, CD4+ T cells were purified. The antigens these receptors bind are not known. Sequenced by immunoSEQ multiplex PCR; TCRdb stores in-frame clones only, minus some. The profile shows about 37,000 clones, approximately 72% of them singletons. Sequencing was performed on CD4+ T cells from PBMCs cultured without peptide, taken before COVID-19 vaccination. The origin of the receptors is a human donor who received a COVID-19 vaccine.

This clone is judged medium-sized. The chain recombines TRBV4-1 with TRBJ2-3; 7 positions agree with TRBD2. Germline assignment: CDR1 MGHRA and CDR2 YSYEKL. The V and J ends lost 0 bases and 0 bases, in that order; junction bases with no gene match: 3. This CDR3 has 16 residues. CDR3 sequence: CASSQEGTISTDTQYF. The DNA for the CDR3 is TGCGCCAGCAGCCAAGAGGGGACTATTAGCACAGATACGCAGTATTTT.

The rearrangement joins TRBV7-9 to TRBJ2-3; D possibly uses TRBD1 or TRBD2 (5 bases each). The CDR3 length is 17 residues. Germline CDR1 and CDR2: SEHNR and FQNEAQ (reference sequence). V gave up 2 bases and J gave up 2 bases, with 17 bases separating them. The CDR3 nucleotides read TGTGCCAGCAGCTTACTCTTGAGGGGTCCAGACACAGATACGCAGTATTTT. Protein: CASSLLLRGPDTDTQYF. The variable domain in full, completed from reference TRBV7-9 and TRBJ2-3, reads DTGVSQNPRHKITKRGQNVTFRCDPISEHNRLYWYRQTLGQGPEFLTYFQNEAQLEKSRLLSDRFSAERPKGSFSTLEIQRTEQGDSAMYLCASSLLLRGPDTDTQYFGPGTRLTVL.

The chain combines TRBV7-3 with TRBJ2-1; D assignment may be TRBD1 or TRBD2 (5 bases each). Trimming pared 5 bases from V and 3 bases from J, leaving 17 bases between. The CDR3 consists of 16 residues. Per germline, CDR1 SGHTA and CDR2 FQGTGA. This CDR3 is CASSPGTSRHYNEQFF. CDR3 in DNA: TGTGCCAGCAGCCCCGGGACCAGCAGACACTACAATGAGCAGTTCTTC.

The chain combines TRBV3-1 (or the pseudogene TRBV3-2) with TRBJ1-2; D is unclear. There are 13 residues in the CDR3. Trimming removed 0 bases at V and 2 bases at J, with 4 bases between. Germline loops: CDR1 LGHDT, CDR2 YNNKEL (reference sequence). CDR3 amino acids: CASSQDWNYGYTF. The CDR3 DNA is TGTGCCAGCAGCCAAGACTGGAACTATGGCTACACCTTC.

The chain recombines TRBV19 with TRBJ1-5, with 7 bases lining up with TRBD1. CDR1 and CDR2 (germline): LNHDA, SQIVND (reference sequence). The CDR3 extends over 17 amino acids. V trimming: 1 base; J trimming: 0 bases; junction bases outside the gene matches: 6. The CDR3: CASSIGGHRGSNQPQHF. In DNA form, the CDR3 reads TGTGCCAGTAGTATAGGAGGGCACAGGGGTAGCAATCAGCCCCAGCATTTT.

This sequence joins TRBV2 and TRBJ2-1; the D gene is possibly TRBD1 (6 bases). The CDR3 runs to 15 residues. The ends were cut back, 8 bases at V and 0 bases at J, with 14 bases in the middle. Looked up from germline, CDR1 is SNHLY and CDR2 is FYNNEI. The CDR3 bases are TGTGCCAGCCGGAACAGGGTAAGCTCCTACAATGAGCAGTTCTTC. Its translation: CASRNRVSSYNEQFF.

V usage is TRBV4-2 and J usage is TRBJ2-7; either TRBD1 or TRBD2 may fit D (6 bases each). This CDR3 is 15 amino acids long. Germline CDR1 and CDR2: LGHNA and YNFKEQ. Trimming removed 0 bases at V and 2 bases at J, with 11 bases between. The CDR3 sequence is CASSQEPGAAYEQYF. The CDR3 region has the DNA TGTGCCAGCAGCCAAGAGCCGGGGGCCGCCTACGAGCAGTACTTC.

This chain joins TRBV5-4 and TRBJ2-7, with D possibly matching TRBD1 (6 bases). The V end lost 4 bases, the J end lost 4 bases, and 15 bases lay between the germline ends. This CDR3 has 14 amino acids. The germline V gene has CDR1 SGHNT and CDR2 YYREEE (reference sequence). The CDR3 spells CASSPVGQSYEQYF. The CDR3 DNA reads as TGTGCCAGCAGCCCCGTCGGACAGTCTTACGAGCAGTACTTC.

The V and J genes are TRBV18 and TRBJ1-3, with a tentative D call TRBD1 (6 bases). This CDR3 comprises 17 residues. Germline loops: CDR1 KGHSH, CDR2 LQKENI. V was cut by 3 bases and J by 0 bases, with 15 bases left in between. For the CDR3, the DNA is TGTGCCAGCTCACCGTCTCCCACAGGGCCCTCTGGAAACACCATATATTTT. It is translated as CASSPSPTGPSGNTIYF.

The J gene is TRBJ1-5, the V gene TRBV27; D may be TRBD1 (6 bases). Germline V gives CDR1 MNHEY, CDR2 SMNVEV (reference sequence). The CDR3 loop spans 16 amino acids. V lost 4 bases, J lost 2 bases, and 15 bases lay in between. In DNA form, the CDR3 reads TGTGCCAGCAGTTCATTTAAGGGGGGCCGCAATCAGCCCCAGCATTTT. Protein product: CASSSFKGGRNQPQHF.

J is TRBJ1-1 and V is TRBV6-2 or TRBV6-3; tentative D call: TRBD1 (5 bases). The CDR3 is 14 amino acids. The V gene lost 4 bases and the J gene lost 4 bases, with 13 bases spanning the gap. Germline CDR1 and CDR2: MNHEY and SVGEGT. CDR3: CASSFTQGVTEAFF. The CDR3 coding sequence is TGTGCCAGCAGTTTTACCCAGGGCGTCACTGAAGCTTTCTTT.

The chain recombines TRBV11-2 with TRBJ2-1; D might be TRBD2 (6 bases). CDR3 size: 13 residues. Per the germline V gene, CDR1 is SGHAT and CDR2 is FQNNGV. V was cut by 3 bases and J by 9 bases, with 12 bases left in between. Here the CDR3 reads CASSLAPGVEQFF. CDR3 DNA sequence: TGTGCCAGCAGCTTGGCTCCGGGGGTTGAGCAGTTCTTC.

The chain has TRBV2 and TRBJ2-2; 8 positions agree with TRBD1. Trimming removed 6 bases from V and 1 base from J; junction bases left unmatched: 7. The germline CDR1 and CDR2 sequences are SNHLY and FYNNEI. This CDR3 region has 16 residues. The CDR3 region is CASSPWTGQNTGELFF. In DNA, the CDR3 is TGTGCCAGCAGCCCTTGGACAGGGCAGAACACCGGGGAGCTGTTTTTT.